Shown below are 6 T cell receptor beta chains from a single sample sequenced in a study of cytomegalovirus exposure and HLA in healthy donors. Generated by immunoSEQ multiplex PCR, the TCRdb table keeps only in-frame clones and is missing some. The sample carries some 130,000 clones, approximately 87% recorded once. What was sequenced was PBMCs. These receptors were obtained from a man aged 18 to 29 in good health and CMV-seronegative.

On this clone: Mismatch with germline at one junction end may stem from a read error. V gene TRBV19 combines with J gene TRBJ1-5; 9 nucleotides agree with TRBD1. Looked up from germline, CDR1 is LNHDA and CDR2 is SQIVND (reference sequence). CDR3 size: 15 residues. The CDR3 nucleotides read TGTGCCAGTAGTGCCGGGACAGGGTTAAATCTGCCCCAGCATTTT. Protein sequence: CASSAGTGLNLPQHF.

The chain links TRBV5-1 to TRBJ2-7; TRBD2 matches at 9 bases. V trimming: 1 base; J trimming: 3 bases; junction bases outside the gene matches: 5. The CDR3 has 15 amino acids. Germline V gene data show CDR1 as SGHRS and CDR2 as YFSETQ. This CDR3 reads CASSLRASGDYEQYF. The CDR3 bases are TGCGCCAGCAGCTTGCGGGCTAGCGGGGACTACGAGCAGTACTTC.

The V and J genes are TRBV2 and TRBJ2-2; the D gene is possibly TRBD2 (6 bases). This CDR3 has 15 amino acids. The germline V and J ends were trimmed by 6 bases and 0 bases, with 11 bases remaining between them. Germline-derived CDR1 and CDR2 are SNHLY and FYNNEI. The DNA of the CDR3 is TGTGCCAGCAGGGGGGGTCACTCGAACACCGGGGAGCTGTTTTTT. Translating it yields CASRGGHSNTGELFF.

The chain has TRBV11-2 and TRBJ2-5; TRBD2 is a possible D gene (5 bases). The CDR3 is 15 residues long. V was clipped by 4 bases and J by 1 base, with 13 bases between them. The germline gives CDR1 SGHAT, CDR2 FQNNGV. CDR3: CASSSWTEPQETQYF. CDR3 sequence (DNA): TGTGCCAGCAGCTCTTGGACTGAACCCCAAGAGACCCAGTACTTC.

The gene calls are TRBV7-8 and TRBJ2-7; tentative D call: TRBD1 (6 bases). Germline loops: CDR1 SGHVS, CDR2 FQNEAQ. Trimming removed 4 bases from V and 3 bases from J, with 10 bases in between. The CDR3 consists of 13 residues. CDR3 DNA: TGTGCCAGCAGCTCCGGGACACTCTACGAGCAGTACTTC. Translation gives CASSSGTLYEQYF.

V is TRBV2 and J is TRBJ1-5, with a weak D call TRBD1 (5 bases). V dropped 3 bases and J dropped 2 bases, with 8 bases sitting between them. CDR1 is SNHLY and CDR2 is FYNNEI in the germline V gene. The CDR3 has 14 residues. The CDR3 spells CASSEEGRNQPQHF. CDR3 bases: TGTGCCAGCAGTGAGGAGGGACGCAATCAGCCCCAGCATTTT. Based on the CDR3 plus reference TRBV2 and TRBJ1-5, the full variable domain is EPEVTQTPSHQVTQMGQEVILRCVPISNHLYFYWYRQILGQKVEFLVSFYNNEISEKSEIFDDQFSVERPDGSNFTLKIRSTKLEDSAMYFCASSEEGRNQPQHFGDGTRLSIL.